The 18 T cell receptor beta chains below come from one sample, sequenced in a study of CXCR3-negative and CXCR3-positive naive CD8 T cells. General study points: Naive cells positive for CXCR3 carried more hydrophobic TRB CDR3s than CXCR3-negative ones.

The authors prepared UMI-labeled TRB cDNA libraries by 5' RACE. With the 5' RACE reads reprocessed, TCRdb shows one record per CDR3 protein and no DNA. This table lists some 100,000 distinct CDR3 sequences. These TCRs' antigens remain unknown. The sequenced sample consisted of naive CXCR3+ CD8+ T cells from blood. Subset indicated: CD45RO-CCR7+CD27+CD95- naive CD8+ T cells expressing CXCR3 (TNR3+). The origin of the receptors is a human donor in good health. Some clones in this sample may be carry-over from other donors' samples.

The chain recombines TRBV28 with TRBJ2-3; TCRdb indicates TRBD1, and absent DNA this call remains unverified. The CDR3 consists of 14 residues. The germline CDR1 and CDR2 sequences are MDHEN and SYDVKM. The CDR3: CASSLEQGPDTQYF.

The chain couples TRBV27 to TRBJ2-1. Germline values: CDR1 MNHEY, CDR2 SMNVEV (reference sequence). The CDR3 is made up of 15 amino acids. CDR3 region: CASSFQASSYNEQFF.

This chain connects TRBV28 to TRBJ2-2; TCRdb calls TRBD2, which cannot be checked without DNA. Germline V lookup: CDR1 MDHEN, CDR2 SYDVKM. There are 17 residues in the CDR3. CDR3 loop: CASTYLTSGGSTGELFF. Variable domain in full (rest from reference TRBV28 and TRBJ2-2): DVKVTQSSRYLVKRTGEKVFLECVQDMDHENMFWYRQDPGLGLRLIYFSYDVKMKEKGDIPEGYSVSREKKERFSLILESASTNQTSMYLCASTYLTSGGSTGELFFGEGSRLTVL.

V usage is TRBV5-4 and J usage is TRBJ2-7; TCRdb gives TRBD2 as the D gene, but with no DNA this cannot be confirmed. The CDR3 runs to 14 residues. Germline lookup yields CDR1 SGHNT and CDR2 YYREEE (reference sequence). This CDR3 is CASSKLAGVSEQYF.

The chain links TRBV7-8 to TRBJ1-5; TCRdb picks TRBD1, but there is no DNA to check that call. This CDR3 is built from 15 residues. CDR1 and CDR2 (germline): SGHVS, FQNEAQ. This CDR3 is CASSLRGSGNQPQHF.

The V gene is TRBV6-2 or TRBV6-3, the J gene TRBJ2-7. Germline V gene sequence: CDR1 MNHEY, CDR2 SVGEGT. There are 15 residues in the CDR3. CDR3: CASSYSSGGYYEQYF.

CDR3 sequence reads: CASSPTAVGRNEQFF. The chain uses TRBV7-8 and TRBJ2-1. Germline V CDR1 and CDR2: SGHVS, FQNEAQ. The CDR3 spans 15 residues.

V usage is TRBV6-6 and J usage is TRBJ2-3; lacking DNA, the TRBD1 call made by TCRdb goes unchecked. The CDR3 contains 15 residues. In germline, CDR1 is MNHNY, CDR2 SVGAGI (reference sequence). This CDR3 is CASDPVGLATDTQYF.

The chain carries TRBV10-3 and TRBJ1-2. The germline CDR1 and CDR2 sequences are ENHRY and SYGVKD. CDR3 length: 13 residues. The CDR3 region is CAITPTPNYGYTF.

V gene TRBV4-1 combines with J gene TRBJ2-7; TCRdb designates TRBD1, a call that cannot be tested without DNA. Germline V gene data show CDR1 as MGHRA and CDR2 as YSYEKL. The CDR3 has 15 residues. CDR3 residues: CASSLSDRGYHEQYF.

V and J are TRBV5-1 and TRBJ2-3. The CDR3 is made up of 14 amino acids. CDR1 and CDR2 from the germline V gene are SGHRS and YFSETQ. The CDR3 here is CASSLDGFTDTQYF.

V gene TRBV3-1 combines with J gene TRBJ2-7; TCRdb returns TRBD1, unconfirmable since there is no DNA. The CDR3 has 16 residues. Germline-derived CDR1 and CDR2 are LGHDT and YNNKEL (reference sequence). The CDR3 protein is CASSQDGPTGTAEQYF.

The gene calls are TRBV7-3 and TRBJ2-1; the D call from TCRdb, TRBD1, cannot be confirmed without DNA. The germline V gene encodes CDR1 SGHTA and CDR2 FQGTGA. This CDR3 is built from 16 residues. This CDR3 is CASSLTRGSSYNEQFF. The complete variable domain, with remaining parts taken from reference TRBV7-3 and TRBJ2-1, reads GAGVSQTPSNKVTEKGKYVELRCDPISGHTALYWYRQSLGQGPEFLIYFQGTGAADDSGLPNDRFFAVRPEGSVSTLKIQRTERGDSAVYLCASSLTRGSSYNEQFFGPGTRLTVL.

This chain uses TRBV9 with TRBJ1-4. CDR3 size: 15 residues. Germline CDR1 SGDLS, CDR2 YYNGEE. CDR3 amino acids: CASSVGPALSEKLFF. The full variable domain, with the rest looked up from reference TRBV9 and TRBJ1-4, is DSGVTQTPKHLITATGQRVTLRCSPRSGDLSVYWYQQSLDQGLQFLIQYYNGEERAKGNILERFSAQQFPDLHSELNLSSLELGDSALYFCASSVGPALSEKLFFGSGTQLSVL.

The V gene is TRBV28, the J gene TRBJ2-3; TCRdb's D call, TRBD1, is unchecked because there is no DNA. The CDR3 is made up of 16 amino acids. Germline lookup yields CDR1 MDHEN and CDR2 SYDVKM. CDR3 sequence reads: CASSLLRGPSTDTQYF. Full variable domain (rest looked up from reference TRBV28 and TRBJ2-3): DVKVTQSSRYLVKRTGEKVFLECVQDMDHENMFWYRQDPGLGLRLIYFSYDVKMKEKGDIPEGYSVSREKKERFSLILESASTNQTSMYLCASSLLRGPSTDTQYFGPGTRLTVL.

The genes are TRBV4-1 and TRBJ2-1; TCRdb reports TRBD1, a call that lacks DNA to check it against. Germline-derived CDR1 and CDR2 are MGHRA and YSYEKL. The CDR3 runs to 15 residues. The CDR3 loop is CASSRARRLDNEQFF.

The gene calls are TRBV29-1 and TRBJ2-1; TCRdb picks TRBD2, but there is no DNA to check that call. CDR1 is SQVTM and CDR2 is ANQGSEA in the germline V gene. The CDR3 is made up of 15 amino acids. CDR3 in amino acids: CSVTIRLADNNEQFF.

CDR3 residues: CASSYGVGTGELFF. The chain recombines TRBV7-3 with TRBJ2-2. This CDR3 region has 14 residues. In germline, CDR1 is SGHTA, CDR2 FQGTGA.